This T cell receptor beta chain was retrieved from a study of CD8 T cells in ankylosing spondylitis. A quantitative 5'-RACE method, one with molecular barcodes, was used to make TCR beta libraries. TCRdb used MiXCR to reprocess the 5' RACE reads, holding one entry per CDR3 protein. The table records around 300,000 distinct CDR3 sequences, around 15% of them present only once. Overall study findings and caveats: From matched ankylosing spondylitis synovial fluid, disease-linked clones were reportedly recovered at significantly enriched levels. In peripheral blood, disease-linked CD8+ clones occurred at relatively low frequencies. Some motif variants had been reported before (in reactive arthritis synovial fluid and blood).

From germline, CDR1 is SGHTA and CDR2 FQGNSA. V was cut by 3 bases and J by 1 base, with 11 bases left in between. CDR3 length: 15 amino acids. With respect to this clonotype: Its specificity is not known.

The sample comprised blood, either unsorted or a sorted T cell fraction (not recorded which). The rearrangement links TRBV7-2 to TRBJ2-3; no clear D. This receptor was identified in a male donor with ankylosing spondylitis or in good health (not recorded which). Here the CDR3 DNA reads TGTGCCAGCAGCTTGGCGCCGATAGGCACAGATACGCAGTATTTT. Protein sequence: CASSLAPIGTDTQYF. The variable domain in full, with the rest retrieved from reference TRBV7-2 and TRBJ2-3, is GAGVSQSPSNKVTEKGKDVELRCDPISGHTALYWYRQSLGQGLEFLIYFQGNSAPDKSGLPSDRFSAERTGGSVSTLTIQRTQQEDSAVYLCASSLAPIGTDTQYFGPGTRLTVL.